The 29 T cell receptor beta chains listed next were all sequenced from one sample in a study of cytomegalovirus exposure and HLA in healthy donors. Primers for the PCR totalled 60 Vbeta and 13 Jbeta. Some clones are missing from TCRdb's copy, which holds only in-frame ones; the method was immunoSEQ multiplex PCR. Of under 250,000 clones detected, about 80% appear once; the ten largest clones hold 1.9%. Sequencing was performed on PBMCs. These receptors came from a man aged 25-40 years in good health and CMV-seronegative.

The chain has TRBV11-2 and TRBJ2-5, with 9 positions matching TRBD2. V shed 6 bases, J shed 4 bases, and the junction held 6 bases outside the gene matches. This CDR3 is 14 amino acids long. Germline-derived CDR1 and CDR2 are SGHAT and FQNNGV. CDR3 in DNA: TGTGCCAGCAGTCCAAGGCGGGGGGGAGAGACCCAGTACTTC. Amino acid sequence: CASSPRRGGETQYF.

This clone has only one observation. This chain joins TRBV10-1 and TRBJ2-7; TRBD1 is a possible D gene (5 bases). Germline CDR1 WNHNN, CDR2 SYGVQD (reference sequence). The CDR3 is made up of 12 amino acids. V was shortened by 7 bases and J by 2 bases, with 9 bases between the two germline ends. The CDR3 DNA reads TGCGCCAGCACGACAGTCACCTACGAGCAGTACTTC. Its protein product is CASTTVTYEQYF.

The chain recombines TRBV28 with TRBJ1-4, with D maybe TRBD1 (5 bases). CDR1 is MDHEN and CDR2 is SYDVKM in the germline V gene. This CDR3 is 13 amino acids long. V gave up 5 bases and J gave up 8 bases, with 12 bases separating them. CDR3: CASSIDRWEKLFF. The DNA of the CDR3 is TGTGCCAGCAGTATCGACAGATGGGAAAAACTGTTTTTT. The full variable domain, rest sourced from reference TRBV28 and TRBJ1-4, is DVKVTQSSRYLVKRTGEKVFLECVQDMDHENMFWYRQDPGLGLRLIYFSYDVKMKEKGDIPEGYSVSREKKERFSLILESASTNQTSMYLCASSIDRWEKLFFGSGTQLSVL.

This clone was picked up a small number of times. This chain uses TRBV6-5 with TRBJ2-1; tentative D call: TRBD1 (6 bases). V was pared by 4 bases and J by 2 bases, with 6 bases between. This CDR3 has 13 amino acids. Germline loops: CDR1 MNHEY, CDR2 SVGAGI. The CDR3: CASSWTAYNEQFF. In DNA, the CDR3 is TGTGCCAGCAGTTGGACAGCCTACAATGAGCAGTTCTTC.

The rearrangement uses TRBV4-1 and TRBJ2-5; 7 bases are shared with TRBD2. In germline, CDR1 is MGHRA, CDR2 YSYEKL. Trimming removed 4 bases from V and 5 bases from J; junction bases left unmatched: 4. CDR3 length equals 13 residues. This CDR3 reads CASSPAGLETQYF. CDR3 coding DNA: TGCGCCAGCAGCCCAGCGGGACTTGAGACCCAGTACTTC.

DNA of the CDR3: TGCGCCAGCGCGGCCAAGGACTATGGCTACACCTTC. Its translation is CASAAKDYGYTF. The chain links TRBV5-1 to TRBJ1-2, with D unresolved. Germline loops: CDR1 SGHRS, CDR2 YFSETQ. The CDR3 runs to 12 residues. V lost 7 bases and J 3 bases, leaving 10 bases between the germline ends.

This chain connects TRBV28 to TRBJ2-7; perhaps TRBD1 as D (5 bases). CDR1 is MDHEN and CDR2 is SYDVKM in the germline V gene. The ends were cut back, 4 bases at V and 5 bases at J, with 15 bases in the middle. This CDR3 spans 14 amino acids. The chain's CDR3 is CASSSVQGPHEQYF. The CDR3 DNA follows: TGTGCCAGCAGTTCTGTCCAGGGTCCACACGAGCAGTACTTC.

V gene TRBV27 combines with J gene TRBJ1-5; D is uncertain. The CDR3 consists of 16 residues. V gave up 7 bases and J gave up 9 bases, with 25 bases separating them. CDR1 is MNHEY, CDR2 SMNVEV, per germline (reference sequence). CDR3 bases: TGTGCCAGCAATCCGGGGTCAGGTGGATCTTTTCGGCCCCAGCATTTT. This sequence encodes CASNPGSGGSFRPQHF.

V and J are TRBV5-6 and TRBJ1-2; 9 bases match TRBD1. CDR3 length: 16 residues. The germline CDR1 and CDR2 sequences are SGHDT and YYEEEE. V shed 5 bases and J 4 bases; nucleotides not matched to a gene: 12. The CDR3 bases are TGTGCCAGCAGTTCCCCCGGGACAGGGATTCGCTATGGCTACACCTTC. Translated: CASSSPGTGIRYGYTF.

The J gene is TRBJ2-7, the V gene TRBV5-6; 9 bases are a match to TRBD1. Germline values: CDR1 SGHDT, CDR2 YYEEEE. Germline trimming cut 5 bases from V and 3 bases from J; bases unmatched to any gene: 18. This CDR3 is built from 18 residues. The DNA of the CDR3 is TGTGCCAGCAGATCCCTCGGACAGGGGAAGGGGGCAAACTACGAGCAGTACTTC. Amino acids: CASRSLGQGKGANYEQYF.

The rearrangement links TRBV27 to TRBJ2-7, with D maybe TRBD1 (6 bases). V was cut by 2 bases and J by 1 base, with 15 bases left in between. Germline CDR1 is MNHEY and CDR2 is SMNVEV (reference sequence). This CDR3 has 16 amino acids. The CDR3 protein is CASSLATQGFSYEQYF. The CDR3 DNA is TGTGCCAGCAGTTTAGCAACACAGGGATTTTCCTACGAGCAGTACTTC.

The chain recombines TRBV5-6 with TRBJ2-3; possible D gene TRBD2, 6 bases. The CDR3 spans 16 residues. V shed 5 bases and J shed 3 bases, with 19 bases lying between them. Germline lookup yields CDR1 SGHDT and CDR2 YYEEEE. The CDR3 DNA follows: TGTGCCAGCAGGAGGGAGGAGGGCCGGAAAACAGATACGCAGTATTTT. Protein sequence: CASRREEGRKTDTQYF.

The chain uses TRBV7-9 and TRBJ1-3, with 8 bases matching TRBD1. Germline CDR1 and CDR2: SEHNR and FQNEAQ (reference sequence). The CDR3 totals 17 residues. V shed 5 bases, J shed 4 bases, and the junction held 13 bases outside the gene matches. The CDR3 spells CASSLYAGTGEGNTIYF. DNA of the CDR3: TGTGCCAGCAGCCTCTACGCCGGGACAGGCGAAGGAAACACCATATATTTT.

This chain connects TRBV16 to TRBJ1-4, with 12 bases matching TRBD1. CDR1 and CDR2 from the germline V gene are KGHSY and FQNENV. The CDR3 extends over 18 amino acids. Trimming at V came to 4 bases and at J to 3 bases, leaving 9 bases not matched to a gene. The CDR3 spells CASSRTGTGGSANEKLFF. The CDR3 bases are TGTGCCAGCAGCCGGACCGGGACAGGGGGCTCAGCTAATGAAAAACTGTTTTTT.

The rearrangement joins TRBV5-6 to TRBJ1-6, with D possibly TRBD1 on 6 matching bases. CDR1 is SGHDT, CDR2 YYEEEE, per germline. V was clipped by 0 bases and J by 9 bases, with 10 bases between them. This CDR3 spans 14 amino acids. The CDR3 loop reads CASSLVRGTSPLHF. The CDR3 DNA sequence: TGTGCCAGCAGCTTGGTCAGGGGTACTTCACCCCTCCACTTT.

The chain uses TRBV25-1 and TRBJ2-1, with 8 bases matching TRBD2. Looked up from germline, CDR1 is MGHDK and CDR2 is SYGVNS. Unmatched junction bases numbered 7, after V lost 1 base and J lost 5 bases. This CDR3 spans 16 amino acids. CDR3 sequence reads: CASSEWPGGPHNEQFF. In DNA form, the CDR3 reads TGTGCCAGCAGTGAATGGCCGGGAGGGCCACACAATGAGCAGTTCTTC.

This sequence joins TRBV27 and TRBJ1-4; 7 nucleotides match TRBD1. V lost 3 bases, J lost 4 bases, and 2 bases stayed unmatched. Germline loops: CDR1 MNHEY, CDR2 SMNVEV (reference sequence). The CDR3 runs 14 residues. CDR3 DNA: TGTGCCAGCAGTTTGGGACAGCGTAATGAAAAACTGTTTTTT. It translates to CASSLGQRNEKLFF.

This chain joins TRBV5-1 and TRBJ2-7; TRBD1 matches at 8 bases. Germline V gene sequence: CDR1 SGHRS, CDR2 YFSETQ. This CDR3 has 15 amino acids. The V and J ends lost 1 base and 5 bases, in that order; junction bases with no gene match: 8. CDR3 nucleotide sequence: TGCGCCAGCAGCTTGCCGACAGGGGTTGTAGACGAGCAGTACTTC. Translated, it gives CASSLPTGVVDEQYF. Using reference TRBV5-1 and TRBJ2-7 for the parts outside the CDR3, the full variable domain is KAGVTQTPRYLIKTRGQQVTLSCSPISGHRSVSWYQQTPGQGLQFLFEYFSETQRNKGNFPGRFSGRQFSNSRSEMNVSTLELGDSALYLCASSLPTGVVDEQYFGPGTRLTVT.

The chain joins TRBV29-1 to TRBJ2-7, with D perhaps TRBD2 (6 bases). CDR1 is SQVTM, CDR2 ANQGSEA, per germline. V lost 6 bases, J lost 6 bases, and 18 bases lay in between. CDR3 size: 13 residues. In DNA form, the CDR3 reads TGCAGCGTGGCGACTAGTCCCGACTCCGAGCAGTACTTC. Translation gives CSVATSPDSEQYF.

This sequence joins TRBV7-8 and TRBJ2-7; D remains unclear. V was trimmed by 5 bases and J by 0 bases, leaving 14 bases between them. The CDR3 covers 15 residues. Germline loops: CDR1 SGHVS, CDR2 FQNEAQ. The CDR3 loop is CASSPREYHSYEQYF. CDR3 bases: TGTGCCAGCAGCCCGCGTGAGTACCACTCCTACGAGCAGTACTTC. The entire variable domain, with the rest obtained from reference TRBV7-8 and TRBJ2-7, is as follows: GAGVSQSPRYKVAKRGQDVALRCDPISGHVSLFWYQQALGQGPEFLTYFQNEAQLDKSGLPSDRFFAERPEGSVSTLKIQRTQQEDSAVYLCASSPREYHSYEQYFGPGTRLTVT.

This sequence joins TRBV29-1 and TRBJ1-2, with unresolved D. Germline loops: CDR1 SQVTM, CDR2 ANQGSEA. V lost 8 bases, J lost 2 bases, and 18 bases lay in between. The CDR3 contains 14 residues. CDR3 sequence (DNA): TGCAGCACCTTAAGTCCGGGGAACAACTATGGCTACACCTTC. Its translation: CSTLSPGNNYGYTF.

The rearrangement links TRBV11-2 to TRBJ2-1; TRBD2 agrees at 10 bases. Unmatched junction bases numbered 11, after V lost 6 bases and J lost 9 bases. Germline V gene sequence: CDR1 SGHAT, CDR2 FQNNGV. The CDR3 runs to 15 residues. The CDR3 reads CASRRPAGGLLEQFF. The CDR3 region has the DNA TGTGCCAGCAGACGCCCAGCGGGAGGGCTGCTTGAGCAGTTCTTC. Full variable domain (missing parts from reference TRBV11-2 and TRBJ2-1): EAGVAQSPRYKIIEKRQSVAFWCNPISGHATLYWYQQILGQGPKLLIQFQNNGVVDDSQLPKDRFSAERLKGVDSTLKIQPAKLEDSAVYLCASRRPAGGLLEQFFGPGTRLTVL.

The V gene is TRBV19, the J gene TRBJ2-7; D perhaps matches TRBD2 (6 bases). V was shortened by 10 bases and J by 2 bases, with 24 bases between the two germline ends. Germline CDR1 reads LNHDA; CDR2 reads SQIVND (reference sequence). The CDR3 runs to 16 residues. The CDR3 region is CATADVRGRGTYEQYF. The CDR3 region has the DNA TGTGCCACCGCGGACGTAAGGGGTCGGGGGACCTACGAGCAGTACTTC.

The V call is TRBV7-8, the J call TRBJ2-1; 7 positions match TRBD2. CDR3 length: 16 amino acids. Germline V CDR1 and CDR2: SGHVS, FQNEAQ. The trim removed 5 bases at V and 7 bases at J, leaving 14 bases unmatched. This CDR3 is CASSTRGEGLWNEQFF. The CDR3 DNA is TGTGCCAGCAGCACCCGCGGGGAGGGCCTATGGAATGAGCAGTTCTTC.

The chain combines TRBV27 with TRBJ2-5; D ambiguous. Germline CDR1 and CDR2: MNHEY and SMNVEV (reference sequence). CDR3 length: 12 amino acids. Deletions cut 5 bases from V and 5 bases from J, with 9 bases between. For the CDR3, the DNA is TGTGCCAGCAGTCTCTGGCGGGAGACCCAGTACTTC. It translates to CASSLWRETQYF.

The genes are TRBV28 and TRBJ2-7; TRBD2 is a possible D gene (6 bases). The germline V gene encodes CDR1 MDHEN and CDR2 SYDVKM. This CDR3 comprises 16 residues. V shed 8 bases and J shed 0 bases, with 20 bases lying between them. CDR3 coding DNA: TGTGCCAGCGGACTAAGTTTTGGGGGATCCTCCTACGAGCAGTACTTC. The encoded protein is CASGLSFGGSSYEQYF.

The gene calls are TRBV9 and TRBJ2-7; D is possibly TRBD2 (5 bases). Germline V lookup: CDR1 SGDLS, CDR2 YYNGEE. Trimming shortened V by 0 bases and J by 7 bases, and 11 bases separated the two germline ends. The CDR3 is 13 amino acids. This CDR3 reads CASSVGEGLEQYF. The CDR3 bases are TGTGCCAGCAGCGTAGGCGAGGGTCTGGAGCAGTACTTC.

This chain links TRBV2 with TRBJ2-1, with 9 bases fitting TRBD1. This CDR3 has 13 amino acids. Trimming took 7 bases from V and 7 from J; bases not matched to a gene: 5. Germline CDR1 is SNHLY and CDR2 is FYNNEI. In DNA form, the CDR3 reads TGTGCCAGCAATACAGGGGGCTTAAATGAGCAGTTCTTC. It codes for CASNTGGLNEQFF.

This clone has only one observation. The chain recombines TRBV5-5 with TRBJ1-5; TRBD1 agrees at 7 bases. V was clipped by 4 bases and J by 0 bases; unmatched bases: 7. The germline V gene has CDR1 SGHKS and CDR2 YYEKEE (reference sequence). CDR3 length equals 16 residues. CDR3 bases: TGTGCCAGCAGCCAGGACAGGCGACATAGCAATCAGCCCCAGCATTTT. Protein product: CASSQDRRHSNQPQHF.